This entry is about one TCR beta chain. TCRdb's copy holds only in-frame clones and misses some; the assay was immunoSEQ multiplex PCR. This table has millions of clones, 95% appearing once. The V gene lost 8 bases and the J gene lost 2 bases, with 18 bases spanning the gap. Germline CDR1 LNHDA, CDR2 SQIVND (reference sequence). The CDR3 is 16 amino acids. The data originate from a study of shared clonotypes between healthy human individuals. The sequencing sample was made of naive CD4+ T cells sorted from blood. Regarding subset: CD45RA+ positively selected. This clonotype was obtained from a man between 18 and 29 years old in good health. The chain employs TRBV19 and TRBJ1-4; TRBD1 is a possible D gene (5 bases). The CDR3 bases are TGTGCCAGTTGGGGCGTTTCCGAGGCTACTAATGAAAAACTGTTTTTT. It codes for CASWGVSEATNEKLFF.